A single TCR beta chain is shown here with its context. The target antigen is unknown. These data belong to a study of T cells in Graves' hyperthyroidism and ophthalmopathy. The germline V and J ends were trimmed by 7 bases and 2 bases, with 9 bases remaining between them. This CDR3 comprises 11 residues. Germline lookup yields CDR1 SQVTM and CDR2 ANQGSEA. What was amplified from RNA transcripts were TCR beta CDR3 regions. The HTBI primer set drove a first-round RT-PCR of the TCR CDR3. MiXCR was run by TCRdb on the multiplex PCR reads, yielding one entry per CDR3 protein. The sample contains 550,000 to 600,000 distinct CDR3 sequences, about a sixth of which appear only once. Study-wide results and caveats: A model of 13 V-J pairs discriminated ophthalmopathy from stable hyperthyroidism. Most expanded thyroid clonotypes above 0.001 also appeared in blood.

Fresh peripheral blood, approximately 10 ml, yielded the PBMCs. This TCR came from a woman under 30 with Graves' hyperthyroidism. What was sequenced was blood. J is TRBJ2-7 and V is TRBV29-1; unclear D gene. CDR3 DNA: TGCAGCGGCCGAACAGCCTACGAGCAGTACTTC. Protein product: CSGRTAYEQYF.